The 22 T cell receptor beta chains listed next were all sequenced from one sample in a study of T cells after yellow fever vaccination. TCRdb ran MiXCR on the 5' RACE reads and lists one entry per CDR3 protein. This sample has roughly 330,000 distinct CDR3 sequences, with 6.5% to 8.5% found just once. The starting material was PBMCs, obtained about 41 days after the first yellow fever vaccination. These receptors originate from a man aged 18 to 30 who received the YFV17D yellow fever vaccine.

This sequence joins TRBV20-1 and TRBJ2-1; perhaps TRBD2 as D (7 bases). CDR1 DFQATT and CDR2 SNEGSKA come from the germline V gene (reference sequence). This CDR3 is 16 amino acids long. V gave up 7 bases and J gave up 0 bases, with 19 bases separating them. CDR3 amino acids: CSGSLHRGASYNEQFF. DNA of the CDR3: TGCAGTGGTAGTCTTCACCGGGGGGCCTCCTACAATGAGCAGTTCTTC.

This sequence joins TRBV5-1 and TRBJ2-1, with 7 positions matching TRBD2. CDR1 and CDR2 from the germline V gene are SGHRS and YFSETQ. The CDR3 sequence is 14 residues long. With 0 bases clipped from V and 5 bases from J, the junction kept 2 bases outside the gene matches. CDR3 sequence (DNA): TGCGCCAGCAGCTTGGGTCGGGGGGACAATGAGCAGTTCTTC. This gives the protein CASSLGRGDNEQFF.

This clonotype was detected only a few times. This chain's CDR3 is CASSLLGAIGETQYF. The CDR3 DNA is TGCGCCAGCAGCTTGTTGGGGGCGATCGGGGAGACCCAGTACTTC. The chain couples TRBV5-1 to TRBJ2-5, with a possible D match to TRBD1 (6 bases). The ends were cut back, 1 base at V and 5 bases at J, with 15 bases in the middle. The CDR3 is 15 amino acids. Germline V gene data show CDR1 as SGHRS and CDR2 as YFSETQ.

V is TRBV7-9 and J is TRBJ1-2, with 8 bases that match TRBD1. The CDR3 sequence is 16 residues long. The germline V gene has CDR1 SEHNR and CDR2 FQNEAQ (reference sequence). J lost 8 bases, V lost 2 bases, and 13 bases had no gene match. CDR3: CASSLSQGAEGEGYTF. The CDR3 region has the DNA TGTGCCAGCAGCTTATCCCAGGGGGCGGAAGGCGAAGGCTACACCTTC.

This rearrangement joins TRBV28 to TRBJ2-1, with 10 bases that match TRBD1. J lost 0 bases, V lost 5 bases, and 10 bases had no gene match. CDR1 MDHEN and CDR2 SYDVKM come from the germline V gene. There are 18 residues in the CDR3. The CDR3 DNA sequence: TGTGCCAGCAGTCCTGACAGGGGGCTGGGAAGCTCCTACAATGAGCAGTTCTTC. Encoded protein: CASSPDRGLGSSYNEQFF.

This clonotype appeared a few times. V gene TRBV19 combines with J gene TRBJ1-5; tentatively, D is TRBD1 (5 bases). The CDR3 consists of 13 residues. V lost 8 bases and J 1 base, leaving 9 bases between the germline ends. Per the germline V gene, CDR1 is LNHDA and CDR2 is SQIVND (reference sequence). The CDR3 loop is CASEQGSNQPQHF. The CDR3 region has the DNA TGTGCCAGTGAGCAGGGAAGCAATCAGCCCCAGCATTTT.

This clonotype was seen a few times. The chain links TRBV27 to TRBJ2-7; either TRBD1 or TRBD2 may supply D (6 bases each). The CDR3 length is 13 residues. V dropped 8 bases and J dropped 6 bases, with 17 bases sitting between them. From germline, CDR1 is MNHEY and CDR2 SMNVEV (reference sequence). This chain's CDR3 is CASRMGAGFEQYF. The CDR3 DNA reads as TGTGCCAGCCGGATGGGGGCGGGGTTCGAGCAGTACTTC.

This rearrangement joins TRBV6-5 to TRBJ1-6; 9 bases agree with TRBD1. The V gene's germline CDR1 is MNHEY and CDR2 SVGAGI. CDR3 length: 15 amino acids. V was pared by 2 bases and J by 10 bases, with 6 bases of the junction left unmatched. The CDR3 here is CASSYLGQGVSPLHF. CDR3 nucleotides: TGTGCCAGCAGTTACCTGGGACAGGGAGTGTCACCCCTCCACTTT.

This clonotype showed up just a few times. The J gene is TRBJ1-3, the V gene TRBV15; TRBD1 matches 7 bases. The CDR3 extends over 15 amino acids. Germline CDR1 reads LNHNV; CDR2 reads YYDKDF (reference sequence). Unmatched junction bases numbered 7, after V lost 5 bases and J lost 3 bases. Here the CDR3 DNA reads TGTGCCACCAGCGGCTCCAGGGGGAGTGGAAACACCATATATTTT. Translated: CATSGSRGSGNTIYF. The entire variable domain, with the rest obtained from reference TRBV15 and TRBJ1-3, is as follows: DAMVIQNPRYQVTQFGKPVTLSCSQTLNHNVMYWYQQKSSQAPKLLFHYYDKDFNNEADTPDNFQSRRPNTSFCFLDIRSPGLGDTAMYLCATSGSRGSGNTIYFGEGSWLTVV.

This clonotype has a handful of counts. The chain uses TRBV21-1 and TRBJ1-2. TRBV21-1 is a listed pseudogene. The length of the CDR3 is 14 residues. CDR3 bases: TGTGCCAGCAGCAAAGATCCGCCGGACTATGGCTACACCTTC. Translation: CASSKDPPDYGYTF.

The sample holds many counts of this clonotype. The junction and the germline gene differ at one end; a read error may be behind it. The chain links TRBV7-7 to TRBJ2-1, with TRBD2 as a possible D gene (6 bases). Germline CDR1 SSHAT, CDR2 FNYEAQ (reference sequence). The CDR3 length is 16 residues. CDR3 loop: CASSAVGGISYNEQFF. The CDR3 region has the DNA TGTGCTAGCAGCGCCGTCGGAGGGATCTCCTACAATGAGCAGTTCTTC.

The chain uses TRBV20-1 and TRBJ2-1; possibly TRBD2 for D (5 bases). Trimming cost V 3 bases and J 13 bases, with 16 bases left between them. The CDR3 extends over 12 amino acids. Germline assignment: CDR1 DFQATT and CDR2 SNEGSKA (reference sequence). The CDR3 DNA reads as TGCAGTGCTAGGGAAACCGGGATCATTCAGTTCTTC. Translated: CSARETGIIQFF.

The V and J genes are TRBV7-9 and TRBJ2-1; maybe TRBD2 (7 bases). V lost 1 base, J lost 8 bases, and 15 bases lay in between. CDR3 length: 15 amino acids. Looked up from germline, CDR1 is SEHNR and CDR2 is FQNEAQ (reference sequence). CDR3 residues: CASSLGGGARDEQFF. The DNA of the CDR3 is TGTGCCAGCAGCTTAGGAGGGGGGGCCAGAGATGAGCAGTTCTTC.

This clonotype showed up just a few times. The chain combines TRBV5-1 with TRBJ2-1; TRBD1 is a possible D gene (5 bases). Germline-derived CDR1 and CDR2 are SGHRS and YFSETQ. This CDR3 is 15 amino acids long. The germline V and J ends were trimmed by 4 bases and 0 bases, with 11 bases remaining between them. The CDR3 sequence is CASSDTGSSYNEQFF. CDR3 DNA sequence: TGCGCCAGCAGCGATACAGGAAGCTCCTACAATGAGCAGTTCTTC.

The chain couples TRBV7-9 to TRBJ1-3; D gene ambiguous. V lost 5 bases, J lost 0 bases, and 8 bases lay in between. This CDR3 spans 14 amino acids. Germline CDR1 and CDR2: SEHNR and FQNEAQ (reference sequence). This CDR3 is CASSLHNSGNTIYF. The CDR3 DNA is TGTGCCAGCAGCCTTCACAACTCTGGAAACACCATATATTTT.

This clonotype came up many times. The chain couples TRBV12-3 or TRBV12-4 to TRBJ2-7, with D hard to call. Trimming shortened V by 6 bases and J by 5 bases, and 8 bases separated the two germline ends. The CDR3 length is 11 residues. The CDR3, as DNA: TGTGCCAGCAGCCTGTCAGACGAGCAGTACTTC. Translation gives CASSLSDEQYF.

The chain links TRBV7-2 to TRBJ2-3, with 12 bases matching TRBD1. Unmatched junction bases numbered 7, after V lost 3 bases and J lost 6 bases. Looked up from germline, CDR1 is SGHTA and CDR2 is FQGNSA. CDR3 length: 16 residues. The CDR3 sequence: CASSFPRDRGLDTQYF. CDR3 in DNA: TGTGCCAGCAGCTTCCCCCGGGACAGGGGGCTGGATACGCAGTATTTT.

The table lists this clonotype with a few counts. The chain links TRBV4-1 to TRBJ1-5; no reliable D call. This CDR3 spans 14 amino acids. The germline CDR1 and CDR2 sequences are MGHRA and YSYEKL. With 4 bases removed from V and 11 bases from J, the gap between germline ends came to 18 bases. The CDR3 nucleotides are TGCGCCAGCAGCCCCGTCGGGGAAAGGAGGGCCCAGCATTTT. It is translated as CASSPVGERRAQHF.

This clonotype appeared many times. Relative to the germline gene, one junction end is altered; a read error may explain this. The rearrangement joins TRBV5-1 to TRBJ2-5; D might be TRBD1 (5 bases). The CDR3 runs to 13 residues. CDR1 and CDR2 from the germline V gene are SGHRS and YFSETQ. CDR3 sequence reads: CASSPTVQETQYF. DNA of the CDR3: TGTGCCAGCAGCCCGACAGTCCAAGAGACCCAGTACTTC.

The chain is built from TRBV12-3 or TRBV12-4 and TRBJ2-7; 9 bases agree with TRBD2. The CDR3 consists of 14 residues. Trimming removed 3 bases from V and 9 bases from J; junction bases left unmatched: 9. This CDR3 is CASSFGAGGVGQYF. CDR3 coding DNA: TGTGCCAGCAGTTTTGGGGCGGGGGGGGTTGGGCAGTACTTC.

As regards this clonotype: The junction departs from germline at one end; a sequencing error may be responsible. The chain recombines TRBV3-1 with TRBJ2-1; TRBD2 aligns across 14 bases. Germline CDR1 LGHDT, CDR2 YNNKEL (reference sequence). This CDR3 is built from 18 residues. In nucleotides, the CDR3 is TGTGCCAGCAGCCAAGACCAGGGGACTAGCGGGGGCTACATTGAGCAGTTCTTC. Translation gives CASSQDQGTSGGYIEQFF.

The chain uses TRBV15 and TRBJ2-5; 9 bases line up with TRBD1. J gave up 5 bases and V 0 bases, and 7 bases lay outside the gene matches. CDR3 length equals 16 residues. The V gene's germline CDR1 is LNHNV and CDR2 YYDKDF (reference sequence). In nucleotides, the CDR3 is TGTGCCACCAGCAGAGAGGGGACAGGGTCTTTCGAGACCCAGTACTTC. Translation gives CATSREGTGSFETQYF.